This T cell receptor (beta chain) is from a study of T-cell reconstitution after alpha-beta-depleted transplantation in children. This clonotype was counted a single time. At one end the junction does not follow the germline gene, possibly because of a read error. It was with unique molecular identifiers that the TCRbeta library was prepared. MiXCR was run by TCRdb on the PCR reads, yielding one entry per CDR3 protein. The repertoire holds a few hundred thousand distinct CDR3 sequences, with 10% as singletons. This CDR3 has 13 amino acids. This chain uses TRBV12-3 or TRBV12-4 with TRBJ1-1; D unclear. This sample comprised PBMCs from the stem cell graft donor, obtained from the stem cell graft. This sequence was found in a human donor who donated a stem cell graft to a child with acute lymphoblastic leukemia. Written as DNA, the CDR3 is TGTGCCGGCAGTTTTTGGCAGGACACTGAAGCTTTCTTT. It yields the protein CAGSFWQDTEAFF.